These 2 T cell receptor beta chains originate from one sample sequenced in a study of beta chain features in type 1 diabetes. Reverse transcription of all isolated RNA meant that expressed TCRB transcripts were sequenced. Measured with immunoSEQ multiplex PCR; TCRdb has only the in-frame clones, and not every one. In the table there are about 900,000 clones, under 20% of which are singletons. Material for sequencing was naive CD4+ T cells from blood. The receptors shown here come from a woman aged 18-29 years in good health.

The genes are TRBV7-2 and TRBJ1-2; no clear D gene. The CDR3 runs 13 residues. Deletions cut 3 bases from V and 6 bases from J, with 11 bases between. Germline lookup yields CDR1 SGHTA and CDR2 FQGNSA. The CDR3 DNA is TGTGCCAGCAGCTTTCAAGGGATAAATGGCTACACCTTC. It yields the protein CASSFQGINGYTF.

This clone has just a few counts. Within the sample, other DNA sequences also encode this same CDR3. This chain joins TRBV18 and TRBJ2-5; D is uncertain. This CDR3 is built from 13 residues. Germline values: CDR1 KGHSH, CDR2 LQKENI. V lost 3 bases, J lost 1 base, and 6 bases lay in between. The CDR3 here is CASSPLIQETQYF. The CDR3 coding sequence is TGTGCCAGCTCACCGCTGATCCAAGAGACCCAGTACTTC.